The 10 T cell receptor beta chains in this list originate from one sample, sequenced in a study of T cell responses to AZD1222 COVID-19 vaccine. Data came from immunoSEQ multiplex PCR; TCRdb stores just in-frame clones and leaves some out. Seen here are approximately 180,000 clones, roughly 92% observed once, and the top ten hold about 2.5%. Here the sequenced sample was peripheral blood, taken on day 0 of AZD1222 vaccination. These receptors all come from an adult in good health.

The J gene is TRBJ1-1, the V gene TRBV5-4; unclear D gene. The V and J ends lost 2 bases and 6 bases respectively, with 11 bases between them. The germline V gene encodes CDR1 SGHNT and CDR2 YYREEE (reference sequence). The CDR3 is made up of 13 amino acids. The CDR3 DNA reads TGTGCCAGCAGCTTTTCGGGGTCCCCTGAAGCTTTCTTT. Translation: CASSFSGSPEAFF.

The chain combines TRBV29-1 with TRBJ2-7, with a possible D match to TRBD1 (5 bases). Trimming removed 3 bases from V and 1 base from J, with 16 bases in between. In germline, CDR1 is SQVTM, CDR2 ANQGSEA. The CDR3 length is 15 residues. This CDR3 reads CSVDSGAGDSYEQYF. The CDR3 nucleotides are TGCAGCGTTGATAGTGGGGCAGGCGATTCCTACGAGCAGTACTTC.

The sample holds one count of this clone. V usage is TRBV4-1 and J usage is TRBJ2-2, with 11 bases lining up with TRBD2. The CDR3 is made up of 18 amino acids. From germline, CDR1 is MGHRA and CDR2 YSYEKL. Germline trimming cut 7 bases from V and 1 base from J; bases unmatched to any gene: 11. In DNA, the CDR3 is TGCGCCAGCAAAAAGGGCCCGGGACTAGCGGAGAACACCGGGGAGCTGTTTTTT. Protein: CASKKGPGLAENTGELFF.

The chain carries TRBV6-4 and TRBJ2-2; 11 bases are shared with TRBD2. The CDR3 contains 16 residues. V dropped 3 bases and J dropped 1; count of bases not matched to a gene: 1. The germline CDR1 and CDR2 sequences are MRHNA and SNTAGT. The CDR3 sequence is CASSEGTSGNTGELFF. The DNA for the CDR3 is TGTGCCAGCAGTGAAGGGACTAGCGGGAACACCGGGGAGCTGTTTTTT.

This chain links TRBV3-1 (or the pseudogene TRBV3-2) with TRBJ2-7; 11 bases fit TRBD2. Trimming cost V 3 bases and J 2 bases; bases outside gene matches: 18. The length of the CDR3 is 20 residues. Germline CDR1 LGHDT, CDR2 YNNKEL (reference sequence). The chain's CDR3 is CASSHIGVAGGQGGPYEQYF. In DNA form, the CDR3 reads TGTGCCAGCAGCCACATAGGGGTAGCGGGAGGGCAAGGAGGCCCCTACGAGCAGTACTTC.

The chain couples TRBV29-1 to TRBJ1-5; unclear D gene. Germline CDR1 reads SQVTM; CDR2 reads ANQGSEA. This CDR3 is built from 14 residues. Trimming shortened V by 4 bases and J by 6 bases, and 16 bases separated the two germline ends. The CDR3 loop is CSVGSRYFPQPQHF. For the CDR3, the DNA is TGCAGCGTTGGGTCCAGATATTTTCCTCAGCCCCAGCATTTT.

This chain connects TRBV4-1 to TRBJ1-1; 8 bases align to TRBD1. Germline V gene data show CDR1 as MGHRA and CDR2 as YSYEKL. The length of the CDR3 is 16 residues. V shed 4 bases, J shed 3 bases, and the junction held 10 bases outside the gene matches. The CDR3 sequence is CASSRDRFLMDTEAFF. CDR3 sequence (DNA): TGCGCCAGCAGCCGGGACAGGTTTCTCATGGACACTGAAGCTTTCTTT.

This clone showed up just a few times. The chain employs TRBV7-9 and TRBJ1-6, with TRBD1 as a possible D gene (6 bases). The germline gives CDR1 SEHNR, CDR2 FQNEAQ (reference sequence). V was clipped by 4 bases and J by 6 bases, with 13 bases between them. CDR3 length equals 15 residues. CDR3 sequence: CASSSQGQGNSPLHF. The CDR3 bases are TGTGCCAGCAGCTCCCAGGGGCAGGGTAATTCACCCCTCCACTTT.

CDR3 amino acids: CASSEWGSPPYNEQFF. CDR3 in DNA: TGTGCCAGCAGTGAATGGGGGAGTCCCCCCTACAATGAGCAGTTCTTC. V is TRBV25-1 and J is TRBJ2-1; D possibly matches TRBD1 or TRBD2 (5 bases each). The CDR3 consists of 16 residues. V shed 1 base and J shed 2 bases, with 12 bases lying between them. Germline V CDR1 and CDR2: MGHDK, SYGVNS.

The chain combines TRBV7-9 with TRBJ2-5; TRBD1 might be the D (5 bases). CDR3 length equals 15 residues. The germline CDR1 and CDR2 sequences are SEHNR and FQNEAQ (reference sequence). V was clipped by 1 base and J by 4 bases, with 13 bases between them. As DNA, the CDR3 is TGTGCCAGCAGCTTAGGTGACTCCCAGGGAGAGACCCAGTACTTC. Its translation: CASSLGDSQGETQYF. Full variable domain (rest looked up from reference TRBV7-9 and TRBJ2-5): DTGVSQNPRHKITKRGQNVTFRCDPISEHNRLYWYRQTLGQGPEFLTYFQNEAQLEKSRLLSDRFSAERPKGSFSTLEIQRTEQGDSAMYLCASSLGDSQGETQYFGPGTRLLVL.